This T cell receptor (beta chain) was sequenced during a study of OX40 agonist ivuxolimab in advanced cancers. On the study more broadly: Head and neck, renal cell, melanoma or hepatocellular carcinoma were the cancers that dose-escalation patients had. The group had a mean age of 60 years, ranged from about 20 to 79, and was 75% to 85% male. Enrollees could have had prior anti-PD-1, anti-PD-L1 or anti-CTLA-4 therapy, which 35% to 40% had received.

Generated by immunoSEQ multiplex PCR, the TCRdb table keeps only in-frame clones and is missing some. The repertoire holds nearly 65,000 clones, with over 80% as singletons. With regard to this clone: Its antigen is not known.

Study-level results: Undetermined was the antigen specificity of the expanded peripheral T cells.

J lost 5 bases, V lost 3 bases, and 5 bases had no gene match. There are 14 residues in the CDR3. Germline CDR1 ENHRY, CDR2 SYGVKD. V and J are TRBV10-3 and TRBJ1-1; 8 bases match TRBD1. The sample was CD4+ or CD8+ T cells sorted from blood, taken in a trial of the OX40 agonist ivuxolimab. The clonotype comes from an adult with an advanced solid tumor such as melanoma, head and neck, liver or kidney cancer. CDR3 region: CAISDPTGVTEAFF. The CDR3 nucleotides read TGTGCCATCAGTGACCCGACAGGGGTAACTGAAGCTTTCTTT.